This is a list of T cell receptor beta chains from one sample in a study of response to subunit inactivated influenza vaccine. TCRdb re-called the RT-PCR reads with MiXCR, one entry per CDR3 protein. The sample includes about 540,000 distinct CDR3 sequences, under 30% of them seen just once. These data were likewise used in another study, on T cells expressing NK-cell markers.

This material consisted of CD4+ T cells sorted from PBMCs, taken 11 to 12 days after vaccination. The receptors were gathered from a man aged 50 or older who received an inactivated influenza vaccine. The CDR3 runs from the conserved cysteine through the conserved F or W. Fields, in order: clone size, V gene, J gene, D gene, CDR3 DNA, CDR3 protein. A D gene is named only where the DNA matches it firmly. Clone size is given for some rows only: seen once, a few or many times, or a class if the clone is expanded.

clone_size: few; v_call: TRBV24-1; j_call: TRBJ1-1; d_call: -; cdr3_nt: TGTGCCACCAGTGATTTAGACGCATCGAACACTGAAGCTTTCTTT; cdr3_aa: CATSDLDASNTEAFF
clone_size: -; v_call: TRBV4-3; j_call: TRBJ2-3; d_call: -; cdr3_nt: TGCGCCAGCAGCCAAGGCTCAAGTACAGATACGCAGTATTTT; cdr3_aa: CASSQGSSTDTQYF
clone_size: -; v_call: TRBV2; j_call: TRBJ1-1; d_call: -; cdr3_nt: TGTGCCAGCAGTGAAGGGGGGCAGGGAGGGACTGAAGCTTTCTTT; cdr3_aa: CASSEGGQGGTEAFF
clone_size: -; v_call: TRBV20-1; j_call: TRBJ2-5; d_call: -; cdr3_nt: TGCAGTGCTAGAGGGGGGGACCAAGAGACCCAGTACTTC; cdr3_aa: CSARGGDQETQYF
clone_size: medium-sized; v_call: TRBV29-1; j_call: TRBJ2-5; d_call: -; cdr3_nt: TGCAGCGTTGAGCCAGGGGAAGAGACCCAGTACTTC; cdr3_aa: CSVEPGEETQYF
clone_size: -; v_call: TRBV6-2/TRBV6-3; j_call: TRBJ2-1; d_call: TRBD2; cdr3_nt: TGTGCCAGCAGTTACCCCCAAAGCGGGAGGCCCAATCAATTCTTC; cdr3_aa: CASSYPQSGRPNQFF
clone_size: -; v_call: TRBV12-3/TRBV12-4; j_call: TRBJ2-7; d_call: TRBD1; cdr3_nt: TGTGCCAGCTTGGGACAGGCACCCTACGAGCAGTACTTC; cdr3_aa: CASLGQAPYEQYF
clone_size: -; v_call: TRBV6-5; j_call: TRBJ1-6; d_call: -; cdr3_nt: TGTGCCAGCAGTTACGAACCAAATACAGGTTCTATCCACTTT; cdr3_aa: CASSYEPNTGSIHF
clone_size: -; v_call: TRBV4-1; j_call: TRBJ2-3; d_call: -; cdr3_nt: TGCGCCAGCAGCCAATTGGGCCTATCCACAGATACGCAGTATTTT; cdr3_aa: CASSQLGLSTDTQYF
clone_size: few; v_call: TRBV20-1; j_call: TRBJ2-7; d_call: TRBD1; cdr3_nt: TGCAGTGCTAGACGACAGGGGGCGAGCGAGCAGTACTTC; cdr3_aa: CSARRQGASEQYF
clone_size: -; v_call: TRBV2; j_call: TRBJ2-7; d_call: TRBD2; cdr3_nt: TGTGCCAGCAGGAGAACTAGCGGGAGTGGGAACTACGAGCAGTACTTC; cdr3_aa: CASRRTSGSGNYEQYF
clone_size: many; v_call: TRBV12-3/TRBV12-4; j_call: TRBJ1-1; d_call: -; cdr3_nt: TGTGCCAGCACCGATTGGGGGGCCACTGAAGCTTTCTTT; cdr3_aa: CASTDWGATEAFF
clone_size: few; v_call: TRBV29-1; j_call: TRBJ2-7; d_call: -; cdr3_nt: TGCAGCGTTGCTAGTGGATACGAGCAGTACTTC; cdr3_aa: CSVASGYEQYF
clone_size: -; v_call: TRBV14; j_call: TRBJ2-1; d_call: -; cdr3_nt: TGTGCCAGCAGCCAAGTGTGGACAGTATCCTACAATGAGCAGTTCTTC; cdr3_aa: CASSQVWTVSYNEQFF
clone_size: many; v_call: TRBV12-3/TRBV12-4; j_call: TRBJ1-4; d_call: -; cdr3_nt: TGTGCCAGCAGTTTGGGCCTTACCCCGGATAATGAAAAACTGTTTTTT; cdr3_aa: CASSLGLTPDNEKLFF
clone_size: -; v_call: TRBV7-9; j_call: TRBJ2-1; d_call: -; cdr3_nt: TGTGCCAGCAGCTGGGACGGGGTAGTCTTGGTCTTC; cdr3_aa: CASSWDGVVLVF
clone_size: few; v_call: TRBV28; j_call: TRBJ2-3; d_call: TRBD2; cdr3_nt: TGTGCCAGCAGTTTGGGAGGGATCCGCACAGATACGCAGTATTTT; cdr3_aa: CASSLGGIRTDTQYF
clone_size: few; v_call: TRBV29-1; j_call: TRBJ2-3; d_call: -; cdr3_nt: TGCAGCGTTGGCCCCAGTGACGTTACGCAGTATTTT; cdr3_aa: CSVGPSDVTQYF
clone_size: -; v_call: TRBV4-3; j_call: TRBJ2-7; d_call: TRBD2; cdr3_nt: TGCGCCAGCAGCCAATACCTGACTAGCGAGAGCTCCTACGAGCAGTACTTC; cdr3_aa: CASSQYLTSESSYEQYF
clone_size: -; v_call: TRBV20-1; j_call: TRBJ2-1; d_call: TRBD2; cdr3_nt: TGCAGTGCTGGTAGCGGGAGACCTGGAATCGAGCAGTTCTTC; cdr3_aa: CSAGSGRPGIEQFF
clone_size: few; v_call: TRBV30; j_call: TRBJ2-3; d_call: -; cdr3_nt: TGTGCCTGGGCTTTCGGGGAGGGCACAGATACGCAGTATTTT; cdr3_aa: CAWAFGEGTDTQYF
clone_size: once; v_call: TRBV12-3/TRBV12-4; j_call: TRBJ1-1; d_call: TRBD1; cdr3_nt: TGTGCCAGCAGTCCAAACAGGGGTTTAGCTCACACTGAAGCTTTCTTT; cdr3_aa: CASSPNRGLAHTEAFF
clone_size: -; v_call: TRBV5-6; j_call: TRBJ1-6; d_call: TRBD1; cdr3_nt: TGTGCCAGCAGCTCCACAGGGGGTGATTCACCCCTCCACTTT; cdr3_aa: CASSSTGGDSPLHF
clone_size: few; v_call: TRBV2; j_call: TRBJ2-5; d_call: TRBD2; cdr3_nt: TGTGCCAGCAGCGGACTAGCGGGACGAGCAACCCAAGAGACCCAGTACTTC; cdr3_aa: CASSGLAGRATQETQYF
clone_size: few; v_call: TRBV5-6; j_call: TRBJ2-5; d_call: TRBD2; cdr3_nt: TGTGCCAGCAGCTGGGGGGGGGAGACCCAGTACTTC; cdr3_aa: CASSWGGETQYF
clone_size: many; v_call: TRBV12-3/TRBV12-4; j_call: TRBJ2-3; d_call: -; cdr3_nt: TGTGCCAGCAAAGCCCAGAACACAGATACGCAGTATTTT; cdr3_aa: CASKAQNTDTQYF
clone_size: -; v_call: TRBV7-2; j_call: TRBJ2-7; d_call: -; cdr3_nt: TGTGCCAGCAGCCCTAGTAATAGGGAGGCTGACGAGCAGTACTTC; cdr3_aa: CASSPSNREADEQYF
clone_size: few; v_call: TRBV10-3; j_call: TRBJ2-7; d_call: TRBD1; cdr3_nt: TGTGCCATCAGTGAAGGACAGGGTCTTCTCTACGAGCAGTACTTC; cdr3_aa: CAISEGQGLLYEQYF